This T cell receptor beta chain was sequenced during a study of cytomegalovirus exposure and HLA in healthy donors. Study observations and caveats: Cytomegalovirus-associated TCR beta chains were listed, numbering 150 to 200.

CDR3 length equals 14 residues. Germline CDR1 SQVTM, CDR2 ANQGSEA. Trimming at V came to 6 bases and at J to 2 bases, leaving 9 bases not matched to a gene. TCRdb keeps only in-frame clones here, not all; method: immunoSEQ multiplex PCR. The repertoire holds 60,000 to 85,000 clones, with 94% as singletons. Comments on this clone: Its matching antigen is unknown.

This TCR derives from a man aged 18 to 30 in good health and CMV-seropositive. The V call is TRBV29-1, the J call TRBJ1-1, with 7 bases identical to TRBD1. Specimen: PBMCs. CDR3 loop: CSVVIRQGNTEAFF. As DNA, the CDR3 is TGCAGCGTCGTAATACGACAGGGAAACACTGAAGCTTTCTTT.